Listed here are 17 T cell receptor beta chains from one sample, sequenced in a study of memory CD4+ T cells and cytomegalovirus serostatus. The sort gate was single viable CD3+CD4+CD8-CD45RO+ cells for memory CD4+ T cells. Sequenced by immunoSEQ multiplex PCR; TCRdb stores in-frame clones only, minus some. The sample comprises about 61,000 clones, 75% to 90% of which are singletons, and roughly 0.9% rests with the top ten. Source material: memory CD4+ T cells from blood. The source is an adult in good health and CMV-seronegative.

The chain joins TRBV29-1 to TRBJ2-5, with TRBD1 matching 9 bases. The V segment lost 6 bases and the J segment 5 bases; nucleotides outside the gene matches: 16. The CDR3 contains 16 residues. Germline values: CDR1 SQVTM, CDR2 ANQGSEA. CDR3 nucleotides: TGCAGCGTGGCCGGGACAGGGTTTGTGGCGACCGAGACCCAGTACTTC. Encoded protein: CSVAGTGFVATETQYF.

V usage is TRBV27 and J usage is TRBJ1-1, with D hard to call. V shed 1 base and J shed 0 bases, with 12 bases lying between them. Germline CDR1 is MNHEY and CDR2 is SMNVEV (reference sequence). The CDR3 is 16 amino acids. CDR3 amino acids: CASSLFIGGMNTEAFF. CDR3 coding DNA: TGTGCCAGCAGTTTATTTATAGGAGGCATGAACACTGAAGCTTTCTTT.

The rearrangement uses TRBV11-2 and TRBJ1-4; 12 nucleotides align to TRBD1. Germline trimming cut 5 bases from V and 7 bases from J; bases unmatched to any gene: 11. Germline CDR1 SGHAT, CDR2 FQNNGV. CDR3 length: 17 amino acids. The CDR3: CASSPLSRDRGLEKLFF. For the CDR3, the DNA is TGTGCCAGCAGCCCTCTTTCAAGGGACAGGGGGCTTGAAAAACTGTTTTTT.

The rearrangement links TRBV19 to TRBJ2-3, with 15 bases matching TRBD2. The CDR3 spans 19 residues. CDR1 and CDR2 (germline): LNHDA, SQIVND (reference sequence). J lost 4 bases, V lost 1 base, and 9 bases had no gene match. CDR3 nucleotide sequence: TGTGCCAGTAGTATAGGCCGGGGACTAGCGGGGGGAGACTCAGATACGCAGTATTTT. Residues: CASSIGRGLAGGDSDTQYF.

The chain links TRBV28 to TRBJ1-2, with TRBD1 identical over 10 bases. The CDR3 is made up of 17 amino acids. V was pared by 6 bases and J by 4 bases, with 14 bases of the junction left unmatched. Per the germline V gene, CDR1 is MDHEN and CDR2 is SYDVKM. DNA for the CDR3: TGTGCCAGCAGCCCGACGTCCGGGACAGGGGAGGGCTATGGCTACACCTTC. Residues: CASSPTSGTGEGYGYTF.

The chain recombines TRBV6-1 with TRBJ1-5; D remains unclear. CDR3 size: 13 residues. V was clipped by 4 bases and J by 0 bases, with 4 bases between them. The germline V gene has CDR1 MNHNS and CDR2 SASEGT. CDR3 loop: CASSGYSNQPQHF. In DNA form, the CDR3 reads TGTGCCAGCAGTGGATATAGCAATCAGCCCCAGCATTTT.

V is TRBV5-1 and J is TRBJ1-3; D call uncertain. Germline CDR1 SGHRS, CDR2 YFSETQ. The CDR3 has 14 amino acids. Trimming took 10 bases from V and 0 from J, leaving 14 bases between them. CDR3 sequence reads: CAPTEPLSGNTIYF. In DNA form, the CDR3 reads TGCGCCCCCACTGAGCCGCTCTCTGGAAACACCATATATTTT.

The genes are TRBV20-1 and TRBJ2-3; D uncertain. The CDR3 is made up of 11 amino acids. The V end was cut by 5 bases, the J end by 5 bases, with 8 bases between. Germline V gene data show CDR1 as DFQATT and CDR2 as SNEGSKA (reference sequence). The DNA of the CDR3 is TGCAGTGCTGTATTGGGAGATACGCAGTATTTT. It encodes CSAVLGDTQYF.

V gene TRBV7-9 combines with J gene TRBJ2-1; tentatively, D is TRBD2 (5 bases). Trimming stripped 5 bases from V and 6 bases from J, with 17 bases between. Germline CDR1 reads SEHNR; CDR2 reads FQNEAQ (reference sequence). CDR3 size: 15 residues. DNA of the CDR3: TGTGCCAGCAGCCAAGAGGGAAGGTTGAGCAATGAGCAGTTCTTC. Translation: CASSQEGRLSNEQFF.

The chain has TRBV6-1 and TRBJ2-1; no firm D call. Germline V gives CDR1 MNHNS, CDR2 SASEGT. This CDR3 spans 12 amino acids. Trimming pared 2 bases from V and 6 bases from J, leaving 5 bases between. CDR3: CASSEFRNEQFF. The CDR3 DNA is TGTGCCAGCAGTGAATTCCGCAATGAGCAGTTCTTC.

The rearrangement links TRBV29-1 to TRBJ2-3; TRBD2 aligns across 12 bases. The CDR3 spans 17 residues. J was trimmed by 4 bases and V by 0 bases; bases with no gene match: 8. Germline lookup yields CDR1 SQVTM and CDR2 ANQGSEA. In nucleotides, the CDR3 is TGCAGCGTTGAAGATCTTCAGCTAGCGGGAGGGCCAGATACGCAGTATTTT. It translates to CSVEDLQLAGGPDTQYF.

This sequence joins TRBV28 and TRBJ2-1, with D perhaps TRBD1 (5 bases). Trimming shortened V by 8 bases and J by 2 bases, and 13 bases separated the two germline ends. The CDR3 length is 14 residues. CDR1 and CDR2 (germline): MDHEN, SYDVKM. The CDR3 nucleotides are TGTGCCAGCTTTAAAGGGGTTCCCTACAATGAGCAGTTCTTC. Its protein is CASFKGVPYNEQFF.

This clone appeared once. This chain links TRBV2 with TRBJ2-1; no definite D call. The CDR3 consists of 16 residues. V lost 5 bases and J 1 base, leaving 15 bases between the germline ends. The germline V gene encodes CDR1 SNHLY and CDR2 FYNNEI. The chain's CDR3 is CASSPTSRNSYNEQFF. The CDR3 region has the DNA TGTGCCAGCAGTCCGACAAGTCGAAATTCCTACAATGAGCAGTTCTTC. Full variable domain (remainder filled in from reference TRBV2 and TRBJ2-1): EPEVTQTPSHQVTQMGQEVILRCVPISNHLYFYWYRQILGQKVEFLVSFYNNEISEKSEIFDDQFSVERPDGSNFTLKIRSTKLEDSAMYFCASSPTSRNSYNEQFFGPGTRLTVL.

The CDR3 sequence is CASSSDRVSYEQYF. Here the CDR3 DNA reads TGTGCCAGCAGCTCGGACAGGGTCTCGTACGAGCAGTACTTC. This sequence joins TRBV27 and TRBJ2-7, with TRBD1 matching 8 bases. The germline V gene encodes CDR1 MNHEY and CDR2 SMNVEV (reference sequence). The CDR3 is made up of 14 amino acids. Losses at the gene ends were 6 bases for V and 4 bases for J; bases not matched to a gene: 8.

This chain uses TRBV11-1 with TRBJ2-1; tentatively, D is TRBD1 (7 bases). CDR3 length equals 16 residues. From germline, CDR1 is SGHAT and CDR2 FQDESV (reference sequence). Trimming left V 3 bases short and J 3 bases short, with 15 bases between. CDR3 protein: CASSFHQGGDYNEQFF. As DNA, the CDR3 is TGTGCCAGCAGCTTTCACCAGGGGGGAGACTACAATGAGCAGTTCTTC.

The genes are TRBV18 and TRBJ1-4; D unclear. Germline CDR1 KGHSH, CDR2 LQKENI. This CDR3 spans 13 amino acids. The ends were cut back, 2 bases at V and 8 bases at J, with 9 bases in the middle. CDR3 in amino acids: CASSPGVGEKLFF. CDR3 nucleotide sequence: TGTGCCAGCTCACCAGGGGTCGGGGAAAAACTGTTTTTT.

V and J are TRBV5-1 and TRBJ1-2; perhaps TRBD1 as D (5 bases). V lost 4 bases and J lost 3, with 13 bases in between. Germline loops: CDR1 SGHRS, CDR2 YFSETQ. This CDR3 comprises 14 residues. The CDR3: CASSPGGSHYGYTF. CDR3 coding DNA: TGCGCCAGCAGCCCGGGGGGTTCCCACTATGGCTACACCTTC. Full variable domain (rest looked up from reference TRBV5-1 and TRBJ1-2): KAGVTQTPRYLIKTRGQQVTLSCSPISGHRSVSWYQQTPGQGLQFLFEYFSETQRNKGNFPGRFSGRQFSNSRSEMNVSTLELGDSALYLCASSPGGSHYGYTFGSGTRLTVV.